This TCR beta chain originates from a study of blood T cell repertoires in COVID-19. Study at large: The samples span acute and convalescent COVID-19 from the United States, Italy and Spain. Sample material is recorded as cDNA or gDNA derived from T cells, B-cell-depleted T cells, or PBMCs.

The V segment lost 2 bases and the J segment 7 bases; nucleotides outside the gene matches: 8. CDR1 is SGHRS, CDR2 YFSETQ, per germline. The CDR3 covers 15 residues. Profiling relied on immunoSEQ multiplex PCR, and the TCRdb table lists in-frame clones only, not all of them. The sample yields about 87,000 clones, 90% seen once. The sequenced sample was peripheral blood. The V call is TRBV5-1, the J call TRBJ2-1; 8 positions agree with TRBD1. This receptor was obtained from a man younger than 35 with COVID-19, enrolled during active disease. CDR3 region: CASSLWQGAGNEQFF. Written as DNA, the CDR3 is TGCGCCAGCAGCTTATGGCAGGGGGCAGGTAATGAGCAGTTCTTC.